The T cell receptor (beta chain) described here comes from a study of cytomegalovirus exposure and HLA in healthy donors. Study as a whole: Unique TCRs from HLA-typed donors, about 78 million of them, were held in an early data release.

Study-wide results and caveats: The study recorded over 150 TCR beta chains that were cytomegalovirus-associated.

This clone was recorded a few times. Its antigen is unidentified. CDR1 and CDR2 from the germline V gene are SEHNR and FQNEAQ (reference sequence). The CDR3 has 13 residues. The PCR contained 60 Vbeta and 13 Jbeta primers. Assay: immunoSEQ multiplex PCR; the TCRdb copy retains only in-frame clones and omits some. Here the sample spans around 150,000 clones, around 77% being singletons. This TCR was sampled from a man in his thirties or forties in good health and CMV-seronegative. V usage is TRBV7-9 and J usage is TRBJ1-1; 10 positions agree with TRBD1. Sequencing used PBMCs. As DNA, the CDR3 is TGTGTAACGAGGACAGGGGGGAACACTGAAGCTTTCTTT. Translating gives CVTRTGGNTEAFF.